This paragraph covers one T cell receptor beta chain sequence. What it recognizes is unknown. Produced via immunoSEQ multiplex PCR; TCRdb's table is partial and in-frame only. The repertoire holds about 20,000 clones, with 80% to 90% as singletons. This record belongs to a study of OX40 agonist ivuxolimab in advanced cancers. Regarding the study as a whole: Blood T cells, both CD4+ and CD8+, expanded clonally by week 6 at 0.1 to 3.0 mg/kg.

This CDR3 region has 17 residues. CDR1 MNHEY and CDR2 SMNVEV come from the germline V gene (reference sequence). Trimming pared 1 base from V and 2 bases from J, leaving 18 bases between. The sample was CD4+ or CD8+ T cells sorted from blood, taken in a trial of the OX40 agonist ivuxolimab. The rearrangement joins TRBV27 to TRBJ2-7; D possibly corresponds to TRBD2 (5 bases). The receptor comes from an adult with an advanced solid tumor such as melanoma, head and neck, liver or kidney cancer. The CDR3 reads CASSLFPSGGAAYEQYF. The CDR3 DNA is TGTGCCAGCAGTTTATTCCCCTCAGGAGGCGCAGCCTACGAGCAGTACTTC.